Below are 9 T cell receptor beta chains sequenced from a single sample in a study of shared clonotypes between healthy human individuals. The protocol was immunoSEQ multiplex PCR, while the TCRdb copy is restricted to in-frame clones and leaves out a portion. The sample lists approximately 250,000 clones, approximately 70% occurring once. The sequenced sample consisted of memory CD4+ T cells sorted from blood. Subset meaning: CD45RA-negative fraction. The receptors originated from a man aged 30 to 45 in good health.

In its sample, this clone was seen a few times. The V gene is TRBV19, the J gene TRBJ2-3; 9 bases map to TRBD1. This CDR3 has 14 amino acids. The junction had 6 bases not matched to a gene; V was cut back by 5 bases and J by 6 bases. In germline, CDR1 is LNHDA, CDR2 SQIVND (reference sequence). CDR3 coding DNA: TGTGCCAGTAGTCCGGACAGGGGACGGGATACGCAGTATTTT. It is translated as CASSPDRGRDTQYF.

This chain connects TRBV4-3 to TRBJ2-2, with D perhaps being TRBD1 or TRBD2 (5 bases each). V was shortened by 0 bases and J by 4 bases, with 9 bases between the two germline ends. This CDR3 is built from 15 residues. Germline CDR1 LGHNA, CDR2 YSLEER. The CDR3 is CASSQEAGTTGELFF. The DNA for the CDR3 is TGCGCCAGCAGCCAAGAAGCAGGGACCACCGGGGAGCTGTTTTTT.

This chain uses TRBV15 with TRBJ1-2, with unresolved D. The CDR3 has 15 amino acids. From germline, CDR1 is LNHNV and CDR2 YYDKDF (reference sequence). V lost 1 base and J lost 3, with 12 bases in between. The DNA of the CDR3 is TGTGCCACCAGCAGAGCGAAGGACGCGGACTATGGCTACACCTTC. This sequence encodes CATSRAKDADYGYTF.

This rearrangement joins TRBV30 to TRBJ1-3; possibly TRBD1 for D (5 bases). Germline lookup yields CDR1 GTSNPN and CDR2 SVGIG (reference sequence). This CDR3 has 12 amino acids. The V gene lost 5 bases and the J gene lost 7 bases, with 12 bases spanning the gap. CDR3 nucleotide sequence: TGTGCCTGGGGTAAACAGGCGAACACCATATATTTT. Amino acids: CAWGKQANTIYF.

This clone was seen repeatedly, ten times or more. J is TRBJ1-1 and V is TRBV25-1, with D tentatively TRBD1 (5 bases). Germline CDR1 and CDR2: MGHDK and SYGVNS. This CDR3 has 14 amino acids. V was shortened by 3 bases and J by 5 bases, with 13 bases between the two germline ends. The CDR3 DNA is TGTGCCAGCAGTGATGGCAGGGTCTTAACTGAAGCTTTCTTT. Translating it yields CASSDGRVLTEAFF.

This chain connects TRBV15 to TRBJ2-3; possible D gene TRBD2, 5 bases. This CDR3 is 15 amino acids long. Germline lookup yields CDR1 LNHNV and CDR2 YYDKDF (reference sequence). With 1 base removed from V and 0 bases from J, the gap between germline ends came to 8 bases. The CDR3 nucleotides read TGTGCCACCAGCAGAGCGGGAATAAGCACAGATACGCAGTATTTT. This codes for CATSRAGISTDTQYF.

V and J are TRBV19 and TRBJ2-5; TRBD2 might be the D (5 bases). From germline, CDR1 is LNHDA and CDR2 SQIVND (reference sequence). CDR3 size: 16 residues. V was pared by 3 bases and J by 7 bases, with 21 bases between. The CDR3 nucleotides are TGTGCCAGTAGTATTGATCAGCGTGGAATTCGGGGGACCCAGTACTTC. It translates to CASSIDQRGIRGTQYF.

This clone was recorded once. The chain recombines TRBV30 with TRBJ2-2; D unclear. This CDR3 contains 14 residues. Germline V gene lookup returns CDR1 GTSNPN and CDR2 SVGIG (reference sequence). Trimming took 1 base from V and 1 from J, leaving 7 bases between them. This chain's CDR3 is CAWSGRGNTGELFF. In nucleotides, the CDR3 is TGTGCCTGGAGTGGGAGAGGGAACACCGGGGAGCTGTTTTTT.

The J gene is TRBJ1-1, the V gene TRBV11-2; D is ambiguous. Germline V gene lookup returns CDR1 SGHAT and CDR2 FQNNGV. V lost 5 bases to trimming and J lost 0 bases, with 16 bases between them. The CDR3 length is 16 residues. CDR3 sequence reads: CASSPRSGAMNTEAFF. CDR3 in DNA: TGTGCCAGCAGCCCGCGTTCTGGAGCAATGAACACTGAAGCTTTCTTT.